Below, 5 T cell receptor beta chains from the same sample are listed, as sequenced in a study of T cell clonotyping in hematopoietic cell transplantation. TCRdb keeps only in-frame clones here, not all; method: immunoSEQ multiplex PCR. Of some 29,000 clones in the sample, 60% to 85% were seen once. Time point denoted: recipient sample about 28 days before transplant, after cytoreduction. The material was peripheral blood mononuclear cells, obtained before stem cell transplant. The receptor set was obtained from a woman under 40 with chronic myeloid leukemia. Some clones in this sample may be carry-over from other donors' samples.

The gene calls are TRBV28 and TRBJ1-1; D is uncertain. CDR3 length: 14 residues. The germline CDR1 and CDR2 sequences are MDHEN and SYDVKM. Between the trimmed V and J ends, which lost 3 bases and 3 bases, there was a span of 11 bases. The CDR3 loop is CASSFGVWDTEAFF. Written as DNA, the CDR3 is TGTGCCAGCAGTTTCGGGGTTTGGGACACTGAAGCTTTCTTT. Variable domain in full (rest from reference TRBV28 and TRBJ1-1): DVKVTQSSRYLVKRTGEKVFLECVQDMDHENMFWYRQDPGLGLRLIYFSYDVKMKEKGDIPEGYSVSREKKERFSLILESASTNQTSMYLCASSFGVWDTEAFFGQGTRLTVV.

In its sample, this clone was seen a few times. The chain links TRBV29-1 to TRBJ2-5, with 7 bases lining up with TRBD2. With V trimmed by 4 bases and J by 5 bases, 7 bases remained unmatched. The CDR3 consists of 13 residues. Germline CDR1 is SQVTM and CDR2 is ANQGSEA. The CDR3 coding sequence is TGCAGCGTTGGTTCTCAAGCGGGGGAGACCCAGTACTTC. Its translation is CSVGSQAGETQYF.

The CDR3 spells CASSLGGGINQPQHF. Here the CDR3 DNA reads TGTGCCAGCAGCTTAGGGGGGGGCATCAATCAGCCCCAGCATTTT. The chain recombines TRBV7-2 with TRBJ1-5; perhaps TRBD1 as D (6 bases). This CDR3 has 15 residues. Germline V gives CDR1 SGHTA, CDR2 FQGNSA. The germline V and J ends were trimmed by 1 base and 3 bases, with 10 bases remaining between them.

The chain employs TRBV2 and TRBJ2-5; no clear D gene. Germline assignment: CDR1 SNHLY and CDR2 FYNNEI. With 6 bases removed from V and 2 bases from J, the gap between germline ends came to 4 bases. This CDR3 has 11 residues. The CDR3 DNA reads as TGTGCCAGCAGGGATCAAGAGACCCAGTACTTC. Translating gives CASRDQETQYF.

V usage is TRBV30 and J usage is TRBJ2-7; possible D gene TRBD2, 7 bases. The CDR3 covers 11 residues. Trimming pared 7 bases from V and 5 bases from J, leaving 12 bases between. CDR1 and CDR2 from the germline V gene are GTSNPN and SVGIG (reference sequence). The CDR3 loop is CASGGRNEQYF. The CDR3 bases are TGTGCCTCGGGGGGCAGGAACGAGCAGTACTTC.